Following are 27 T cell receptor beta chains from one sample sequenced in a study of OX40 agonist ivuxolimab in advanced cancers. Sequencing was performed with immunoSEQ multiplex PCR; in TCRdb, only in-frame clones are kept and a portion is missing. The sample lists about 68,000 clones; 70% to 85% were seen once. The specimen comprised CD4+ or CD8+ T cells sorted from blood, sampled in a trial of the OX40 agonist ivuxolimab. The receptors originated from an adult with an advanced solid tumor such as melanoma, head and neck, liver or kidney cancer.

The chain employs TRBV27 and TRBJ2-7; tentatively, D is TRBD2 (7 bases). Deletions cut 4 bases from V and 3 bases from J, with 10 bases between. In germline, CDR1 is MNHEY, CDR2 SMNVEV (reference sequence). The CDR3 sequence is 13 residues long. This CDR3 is CASSWGGGYEQYF. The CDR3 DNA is TGTGCCAGCAGTTGGGGAGGGGGCTACGAGCAGTACTTC.

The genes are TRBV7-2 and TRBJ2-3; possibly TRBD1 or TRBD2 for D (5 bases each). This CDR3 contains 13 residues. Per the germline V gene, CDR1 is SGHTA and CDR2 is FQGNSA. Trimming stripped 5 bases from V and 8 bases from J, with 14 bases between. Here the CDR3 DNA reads TGTGCCAGCAGCCCCAGGGATGGAGGTACGCAGTATTTT. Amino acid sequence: CASSPRDGGTQYF.

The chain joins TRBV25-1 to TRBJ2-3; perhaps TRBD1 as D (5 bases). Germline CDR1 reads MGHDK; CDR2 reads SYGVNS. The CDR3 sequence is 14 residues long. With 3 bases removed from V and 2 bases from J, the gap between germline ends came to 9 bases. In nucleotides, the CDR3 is TGTGCCAGCAGTGACAGGGCCCTCACAGATACGCAGTATTTT. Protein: CASSDRALTDTQYF.

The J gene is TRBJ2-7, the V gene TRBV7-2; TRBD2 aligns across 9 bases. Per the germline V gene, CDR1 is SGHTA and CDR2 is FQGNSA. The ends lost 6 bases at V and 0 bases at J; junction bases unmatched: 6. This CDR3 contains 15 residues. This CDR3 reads CASRSGLAYSYEQYF. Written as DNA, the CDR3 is TGTGCCAGCAGATCAGGACTAGCGTACTCCTACGAGCAGTACTTC.

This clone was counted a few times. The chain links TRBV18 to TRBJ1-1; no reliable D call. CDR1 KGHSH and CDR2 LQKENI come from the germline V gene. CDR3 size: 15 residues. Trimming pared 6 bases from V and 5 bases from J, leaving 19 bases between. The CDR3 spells CASSRTVRRSTEAFF. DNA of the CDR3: TGTGCCAGCTCGCGCACCGTCCGGAGGAGTACTGAAGCTTTCTTT.

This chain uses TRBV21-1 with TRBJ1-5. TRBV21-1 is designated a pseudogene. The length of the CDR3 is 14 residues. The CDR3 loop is CASSDRESNQPQHF. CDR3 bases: TGTGCCAGCAGCGACCGGGAAAGCAATCAGCCCCAGCATTTT.

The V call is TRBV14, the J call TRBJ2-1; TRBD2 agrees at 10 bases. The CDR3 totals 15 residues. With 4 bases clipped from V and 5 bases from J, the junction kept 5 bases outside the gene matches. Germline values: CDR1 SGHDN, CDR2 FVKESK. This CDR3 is CASSPLAGVNNEQFF. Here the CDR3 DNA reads TGTGCCAGCAGCCCCCTAGCGGGAGTGAACAATGAGCAGTTCTTC.

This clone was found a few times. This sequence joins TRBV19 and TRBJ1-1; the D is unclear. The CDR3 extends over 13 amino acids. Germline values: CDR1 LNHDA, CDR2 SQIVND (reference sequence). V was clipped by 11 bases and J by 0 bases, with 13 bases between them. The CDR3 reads CAARGSLNTEAFF. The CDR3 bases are TGTGCCGCGCGGGGATCTCTGAACACTGAAGCTTTCTTT.

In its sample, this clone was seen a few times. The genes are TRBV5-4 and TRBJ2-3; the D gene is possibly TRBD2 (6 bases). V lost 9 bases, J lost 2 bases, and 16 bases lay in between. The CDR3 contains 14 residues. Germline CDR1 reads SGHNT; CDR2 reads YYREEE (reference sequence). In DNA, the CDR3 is TGTGCCACCGCGGAGGGCCCAACCACAGATACGCAGTATTTT. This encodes CATAEGPTTDTQYF.

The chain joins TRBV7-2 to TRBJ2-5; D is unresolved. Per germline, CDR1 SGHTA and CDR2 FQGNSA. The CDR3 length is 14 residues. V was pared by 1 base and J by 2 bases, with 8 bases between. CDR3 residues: CASSLGGSQETQYF. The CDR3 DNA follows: TGTGCCAGCAGCTTAGGAGGAAGTCAAGAGACCCAGTACTTC.

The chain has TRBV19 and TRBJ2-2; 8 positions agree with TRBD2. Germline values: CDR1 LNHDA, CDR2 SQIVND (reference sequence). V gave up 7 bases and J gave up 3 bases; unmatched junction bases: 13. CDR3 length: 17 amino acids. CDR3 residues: CASISRAGGADTGELFF. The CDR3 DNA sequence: TGTGCCAGTATTAGTAGGGCGGGAGGTGCGGACACCGGGGAGCTGTTTTTT.

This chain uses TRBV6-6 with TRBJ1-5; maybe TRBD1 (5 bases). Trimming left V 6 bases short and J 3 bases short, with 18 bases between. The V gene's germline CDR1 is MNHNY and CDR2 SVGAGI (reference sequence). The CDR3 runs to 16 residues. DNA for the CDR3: TGTGCCAGCAGGTCAAAAGGGGCCGTGGACAATCAGCCCCAGCATTTT. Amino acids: CASRSKGAVDNQPQHF.

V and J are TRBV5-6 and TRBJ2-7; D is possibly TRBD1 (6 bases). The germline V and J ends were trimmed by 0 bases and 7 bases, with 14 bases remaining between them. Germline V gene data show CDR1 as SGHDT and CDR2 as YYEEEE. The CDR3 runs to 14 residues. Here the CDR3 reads CASSLAGVSWEQYF. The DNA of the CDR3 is TGTGCCAGCAGCTTGGCAGGGGTCAGCTGGGAGCAGTACTTC.

The CDR3 reads CASSIGGGVGADTQYF. CDR3 in DNA: TGTGCCAGTAGTATCGGCGGGGGTGTAGGAGCAGATACGCAGTATTTT. The chain combines TRBV19 with TRBJ2-3, with TRBD2 matching over 7 bases. The germline CDR1 and CDR2 sequences are LNHDA and SQIVND (reference sequence). CDR3 length: 16 residues. The V segment lost 3 bases and the J segment 4 bases; nucleotides outside the gene matches: 10.

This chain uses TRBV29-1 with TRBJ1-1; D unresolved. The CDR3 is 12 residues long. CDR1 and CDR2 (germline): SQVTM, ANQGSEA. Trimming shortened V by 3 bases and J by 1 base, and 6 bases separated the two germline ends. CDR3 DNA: TGCAGCGTTGATACAGAGAACACTGAAGCTTTCTTT. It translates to CSVDTENTEAFF.

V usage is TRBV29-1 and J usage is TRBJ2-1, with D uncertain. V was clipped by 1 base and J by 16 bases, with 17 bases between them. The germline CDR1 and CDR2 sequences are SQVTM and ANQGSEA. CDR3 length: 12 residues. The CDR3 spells CSVEGDATSAFF. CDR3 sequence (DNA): TGCAGCGTTGAAGGAGACGCCACCTCGGCTTTCTTC.

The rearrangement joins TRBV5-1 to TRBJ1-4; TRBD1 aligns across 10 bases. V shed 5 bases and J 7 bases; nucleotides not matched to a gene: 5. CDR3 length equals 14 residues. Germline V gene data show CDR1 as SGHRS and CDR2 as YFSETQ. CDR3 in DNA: TGCGCCAGCAGGCCGGGACAGGGGACTGAAAAACTGTTTTTT. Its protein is CASRPGQGTEKLFF. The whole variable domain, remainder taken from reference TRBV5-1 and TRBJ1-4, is KAGVTQTPRYLIKTRGQQVTLSCSPISGHRSVSWYQQTPGQGLQFLFEYFSETQRNKGNFPGRFSGRQFSNSRSEMNVSTLELGDSALYLCASRPGQGTEKLFFGSGTQLSVL.

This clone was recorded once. The DNA of the CDR3 is TGTGCCAGCTCACCACCGGCAGGGGCGAATGAAAAACTGTTTTTT. It yields the protein CASSPPAGANEKLFF. The chain is built from TRBV18 and TRBJ1-4; TRBD1 is a possible D gene (6 bases). Germline lookup yields CDR1 KGHSH and CDR2 LQKENI. The V end lost 0 bases, the J end lost 5 bases, and 10 bases lay between the germline ends. The CDR3 spans 15 residues.

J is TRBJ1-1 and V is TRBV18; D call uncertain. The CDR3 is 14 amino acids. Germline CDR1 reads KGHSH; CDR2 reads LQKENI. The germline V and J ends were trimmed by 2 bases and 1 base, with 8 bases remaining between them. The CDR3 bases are TGTGCCAGCTCACCATTCAAAGCGAACACTGAAGCTTTCTTT. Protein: CASSPFKANTEAFF.

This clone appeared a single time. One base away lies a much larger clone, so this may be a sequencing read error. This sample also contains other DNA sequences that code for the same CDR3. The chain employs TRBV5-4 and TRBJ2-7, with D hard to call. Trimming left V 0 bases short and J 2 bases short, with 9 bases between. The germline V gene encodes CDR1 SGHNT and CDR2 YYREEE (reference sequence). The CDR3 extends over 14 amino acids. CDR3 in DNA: TGTGCCAGCAGCTTGGCCGGGCTGACCTACGAGCAGTACTTC. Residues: CASSLAGLTYEQYF.

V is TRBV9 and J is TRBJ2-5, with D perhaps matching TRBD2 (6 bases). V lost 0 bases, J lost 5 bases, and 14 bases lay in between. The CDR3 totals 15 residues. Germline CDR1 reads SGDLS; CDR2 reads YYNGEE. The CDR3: CASSVAPGVLETQYF. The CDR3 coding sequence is TGTGCCAGCAGCGTAGCTCCGGGAGTTCTGGAGACCCAGTACTTC.

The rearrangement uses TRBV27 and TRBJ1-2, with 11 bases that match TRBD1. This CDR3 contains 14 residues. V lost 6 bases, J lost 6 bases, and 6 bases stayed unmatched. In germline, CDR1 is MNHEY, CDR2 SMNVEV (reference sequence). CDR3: CASRRTGGGDGYTF. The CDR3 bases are TGTGCCAGCAGACGGACAGGGGGCGGGGATGGCTACACCTTC.

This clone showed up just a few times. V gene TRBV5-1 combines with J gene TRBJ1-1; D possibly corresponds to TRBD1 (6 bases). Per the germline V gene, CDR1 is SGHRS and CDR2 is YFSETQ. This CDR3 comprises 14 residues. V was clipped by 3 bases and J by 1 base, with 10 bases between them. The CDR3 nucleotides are TGCGCCAGCAGCTCGGACAGCGGGAACACTGAAGCTTTCTTT. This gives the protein CASSSDSGNTEAFF.

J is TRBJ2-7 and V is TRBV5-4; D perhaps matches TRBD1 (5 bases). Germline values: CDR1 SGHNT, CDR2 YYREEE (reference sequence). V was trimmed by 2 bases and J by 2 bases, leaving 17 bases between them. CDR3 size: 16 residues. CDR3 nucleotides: TGTGCCAGCAGCTTTTGGTCGCCAGGGCTCCCCTACGAGCAGTACTTC. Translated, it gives CASSFWSPGLPYEQYF.

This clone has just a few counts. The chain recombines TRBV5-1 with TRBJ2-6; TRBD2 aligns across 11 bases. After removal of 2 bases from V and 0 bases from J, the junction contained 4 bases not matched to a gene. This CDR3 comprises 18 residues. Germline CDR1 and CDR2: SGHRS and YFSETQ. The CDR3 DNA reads TGCGCCAGCAGCTTAAGACTAGCGGGGAGCTCTGGGGCCAACGTCCTGACTTTC. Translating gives CASSLRLAGSSGANVLTF.

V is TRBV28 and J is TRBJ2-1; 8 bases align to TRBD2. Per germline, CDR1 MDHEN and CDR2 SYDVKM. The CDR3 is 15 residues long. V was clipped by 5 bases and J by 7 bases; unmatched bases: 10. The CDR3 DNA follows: TGTGCCAGCAGTCTGATATTAGCGGGAAGGAATGAGCAGTTCTTC. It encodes CASSLILAGRNEQFF.

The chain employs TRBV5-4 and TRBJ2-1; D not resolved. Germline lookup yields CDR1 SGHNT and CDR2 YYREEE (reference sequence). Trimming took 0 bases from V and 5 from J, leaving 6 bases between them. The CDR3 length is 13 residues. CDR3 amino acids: CASSLVLNNEQFF. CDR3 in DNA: TGTGCCAGCAGCTTGGTACTGAACAATGAGCAGTTCTTC.